This T cell receptor (beta chain) was profiled in a study of blood T cell repertoires in COVID-19. The wider study: Whether acute or convalescent, the COVID-19 samples came from the United States, Italy and Spain. Nucleic acid was either cDNA or gDNA, and it came from T cells, B-cell-depleted T cells, or PBMCs.

This clone was counted a few times. The junction had 1 base not matched to a gene; V was cut back by 7 bases and J by 2 bases. The germline V gene encodes CDR1 KGHDR and CDR2 SFDVKD. This CDR3 has 13 residues. Authors' data handling: Reference gene primer amplification in the assay estimated nucleated cell counts. Sequenced by immunoSEQ multiplex PCR; TCRdb stores in-frame clones only, minus some. The V and J calls and the clone size are those of that table, but D and trimming were determined from the DNA. The table records roughly 190,000 clones, around four fifths of them present only once. Sequencing input: peripheral blood. The V and J genes are TRBV24-1 and TRBJ1-2, with 9 bases fitting TRBD1. The receptor comes from a human donor in a cohort sampled during active COVID-19. The CDR3 DNA follows: TGTGCCACCAGAGGGACAGGGAACTATGGCTACACCTTC. The encoded protein is CATRGTGNYGYTF.